One and the same sample provided the 32 T cell receptor beta chains below, sequenced in a study of T cell clones after liver transplantation (dated by TCRdb to the late 2010s). Receptor amplification or capture employed the immunoSEQ multiplex PCR assay. TCRdb re-hosts the immuneACCESS table, in-frame sequences only. Its copies lack some clones; in the studies checked, an unresolved V gene accounts for under half of them, and the cause for the rest is not known. This sample lists 35,000 to 45,000 clones; roughly 86% were detected once. Jointly, the top ten make up more than 2% of the sample. The sequenced sample was CD4+ T cells from blood, obtained 24 months after liver transplant. The receptors derive from a human patient who received a liver transplant. After a transplant, the donor of the graft may account for some T cells.

The sample holds a few counts of this clone. V gene TRBV27 combines with J gene TRBJ2-1; TRBD1 might be the D (8 bases). With 7 bases removed from V and 6 bases from J, the gap between germline ends came to 19 bases. CDR3 length equals 15 residues. Germline values: CDR1 MNHEY, CDR2 SMNVEV (reference sequence). In DNA form, the CDR3 reads TGTGCCAGCACCCGGACAGGGAGGGCGGGCAATGAGCAGTTCTTC. It codes for CASTRTGRAGNEQFF.

The V gene is TRBV27, the J gene TRBJ2-1; D possibly matches TRBD1 or TRBD2 (6 bases each). Germline lookup yields CDR1 MNHEY and CDR2 SMNVEV (reference sequence). CDR3 size: 17 residues. V was trimmed by 3 bases and J by 8 bases, leaving 23 bases between them. CDR3 region: CASSFLTIGGTMDEQFF. For the CDR3, the DNA is TGTGCCAGCAGTTTCCTAACAATTGGGGGGACAATGGATGAGCAGTTCTTC.

This sequence joins TRBV6-6 and TRBJ1-1; TRBD1 might be the D (5 bases). Germline V CDR1 and CDR2: MNHNY, SVGAGI (reference sequence). This CDR3 is built from 15 residues. V shed 4 bases and J shed 0 bases, with 12 bases lying between them. CDR3: CASSSRDGLNTEAFF. As DNA, the CDR3 is TGTGCCAGCAGTTCCCGGGACGGATTGAACACTGAAGCTTTCTTT.

The V gene is TRBV7-9, the J gene TRBJ2-7; perhaps TRBD1 as D (5 bases). The germline V gene encodes CDR1 SEHNR and CDR2 FQNEAQ (reference sequence). V was cut by 10 bases and J by 3 bases, with 13 bases left in between. The CDR3 extends over 12 amino acids. Here the CDR3 reads CATARDYYEQYF. CDR3 nucleotides: TGTGCCACCGCCAGGGATTACTACGAGCAGTACTTC.

The V call is TRBV29-1, the J call TRBJ2-2; the match to TRBD2 covers 9 bases. CDR3 length: 14 amino acids. The V segment lost 4 bases and the J segment 6 bases; nucleotides outside the gene matches: 6. Germline assignment: CDR1 SQVTM and CDR2 ANQGSEA. CDR3 protein: CSVVFSGSAGELFF. CDR3 DNA: TGCAGCGTTGTGTTTAGCGGGAGTGCCGGGGAGCTGTTTTTT.

V is TRBV5-1 and J is TRBJ2-2; D perhaps matches TRBD1 (6 bases). This CDR3 has 14 residues. CDR1 SGHRS and CDR2 YFSETQ come from the germline V gene. The germline V and J ends were trimmed by 4 bases and 7 bases, with 14 bases remaining between them. CDR3 in DNA: TGCGCCAGCAGCCTACAGGGAAGGGGCGGGGAGCTGTTTTTT. Translating gives CASSLQGRGGELFF.

The chain's CDR3 is CASSYVSGDHGYTF. The CDR3 DNA is TGTGCCAGCAGTTACGTATCCGGGGATCATGGCTACACCTTC. V usage is TRBV6-5 and J usage is TRBJ1-2; no clear D. CDR1 MNHEY and CDR2 SVGAGI come from the germline V gene. Deletions cut 2 bases from V and 6 bases from J, with 13 bases between. This CDR3 is 14 amino acids long.

V gene TRBV12-5 combines with J gene TRBJ1-1, with 9 bases aligning to TRBD1. The CDR3 contains 17 residues. The trim removed 5 bases at V and 1 base at J, leaving 11 bases unmatched. Germline V gives CDR1 LGHNT, CDR2 FRNRAP. This CDR3 is CASGTRPGTGTNTEAFF. CDR3 in DNA: TGTGCTAGTGGTACACGACCCGGGACAGGGACGAACACTGAAGCTTTCTTT.

The V and J genes are TRBV28 and TRBJ2-7; 7 positions match TRBD2. The CDR3 runs to 17 residues. Germline loops: CDR1 MDHEN, CDR2 SYDVKM. The trim removed 5 bases at V and 1 base at J, leaving 14 bases unmatched. The CDR3 spells CASSQLPGLSSSYEQYF. CDR3 DNA sequence: TGTGCCAGCAGTCAACTCCCGGGACTATCGAGTTCCTACGAGCAGTACTTC.

The chain has TRBV4-2 and TRBJ2-7, with TRBD2 matching over 8 bases. The junction had 8 bases not matched to a gene; V was cut back by 4 bases and J by 0 bases. From germline, CDR1 is LGHNA and CDR2 YNFKEQ. The CDR3 loop spans 16 amino acids. CDR3 nucleotides: TGTGCCAGCAGCCTGGAGCTCGGGGGGGTCTCCTACGAGCAGTACTTC. Translating it yields CASSLELGGVSYEQYF.

The chain recombines TRBV9 with TRBJ2-1; D is uncertain. The V end lost 4 bases, the J end lost 0 bases, and 11 bases lay between the germline ends. The CDR3 extends over 15 amino acids. Germline CDR1 and CDR2: SGDLS and YYNGEE. CDR3 sequence reads: CASSIEGPSYNEQFF. The CDR3, as DNA: TGTGCCAGCAGCATAGAAGGCCCCTCCTACAATGAGCAGTTCTTC. Variable domain in full (rest from reference TRBV9 and TRBJ2-1): DSGVTQTPKHLITATGQRVTLRCSPRSGDLSVYWYQQSLDQGLQFLIQYYNGEERAKGNILERFSAQQFPDLHSELNLSSLELGDSALYFCASSIEGPSYNEQFFGPGTRLTVL.

This chain links TRBV2 with TRBJ2-5; D is uncertain. The V end was cut by 6 bases, the J end by 7 bases, with 12 bases between. Germline-derived CDR1 and CDR2 are SNHLY and FYNNEI. The CDR3 is 12 amino acids. Here the CDR3 reads CASRPDRGTQYF. The CDR3 nucleotides are TGTGCCAGCAGACCCGACCGTGGGACCCAGTACTTC.

This clone was found a few times. The rearrangement links TRBV27 to TRBJ2-7; 13 bases map to TRBD2. V shed 3 bases and J 2 bases; nucleotides not matched to a gene: 7. This CDR3 has 17 residues. Germline CDR1 is MNHEY and CDR2 is SMNVEV (reference sequence). The CDR3 protein is CASSFAHTSGRAYEQYF. As DNA, the CDR3 is TGTGCCAGCAGTTTCGCTCACACTAGCGGGAGGGCCTACGAGCAGTACTTC.

The rearrangement links TRBV19 to TRBJ2-5; a weak D match, TRBD2 (6 bases). The CDR3 is 14 amino acids. The V end lost 5 bases, the J end lost 5 bases, and 15 bases lay between the germline ends. CDR1 and CDR2 from the germline V gene are LNHDA and SQIVND (reference sequence). CDR3 amino acids: CASSLQAGVETQYF. CDR3 DNA: TGTGCCAGTAGTTTACAAGCGGGTGTTGAGACCCAGTACTTC.

This chain uses TRBV7-3 with TRBJ2-3; TRBD2 aligns across 13 bases. Germline values: CDR1 SGHTA, CDR2 FQGTGA. CDR3 size: 17 residues. Losses at the gene ends were 5 bases for V and 4 bases for J; bases not matched to a gene: 9. The CDR3 DNA is TGTGCCAGCAGCAAGAGGACTAGCGGGGGCTTGGCAGATACGCAGTATTTT. Its translation: CASSKRTSGGLADTQYF.

This chain links TRBV5-4 with TRBJ2-3; 9 nucleotides line up with TRBD1. In germline, CDR1 is SGHNT, CDR2 YYREEE (reference sequence). The CDR3 covers 16 residues. With V trimmed by 1 base and J by 1 base, 4 bases remained unmatched. CDR3 region: CASSLTRQGGTDTQYF. Here the CDR3 DNA reads TGTGCCAGCAGCTTGACTCGACAGGGGGGCACAGATACGCAGTATTTT. Together with reference TRBV5-4 and TRBJ2-3, the CDR3 gives the full variable domain: ETGVTQSPTHLIKTRGQQVTLRCSSQSGHNTVSWYQQALGQGPQFIFQYYREEENGRGNFPPRFSGLQFPNYSSELNVNALELDDSALYLCASSLTRQGGTDTQYFGPGTRLTVL.

The rearrangement uses TRBV7-8 and TRBJ1-6, with a tentative D call TRBD1 (6 bases). This CDR3 region has 15 residues. Trimming removed 5 bases from V and 6 bases from J, with 14 bases in between. CDR1 is SGHVS, CDR2 FQNEAQ, per germline. CDR3 nucleotide sequence: TGTGCCAGCAGCGCTCACGGGGACACTAATTCACCCCTCCACTTT. Amino acids: CASSAHGDTNSPLHF.

The chain recombines TRBV7-9 with TRBJ2-7; D is perhaps TRBD1 (6 bases). Germline CDR1 reads SEHNR; CDR2 reads FQNEAQ (reference sequence). The V and J ends lost 8 bases and 2 bases respectively, with 13 bases between them. The CDR3 is 13 amino acids. The CDR3 DNA reads TGTGCCAGCGCACGGACAGATACCTACGAGCAGTACTTC. It encodes CASARTDTYEQYF.

The chain links TRBV5-1 to TRBJ1-4; TRBD1 matches at 7 bases. The CDR3 has 15 residues. Germline trimming cut 0 bases from V and 6 bases from J; bases unmatched to any gene: 5. Germline assignment: CDR1 SGHRS and CDR2 YFSETQ. CDR3 DNA sequence: TGCGCCAGCAGCTTGGTGGGGGACAGTTATGAAAAACTGTTTTTT. It specifies CASSLVGDSYEKLFF.

The chain employs TRBV6-1 and TRBJ2-1; 8 bases match TRBD2. Germline V lookup: CDR1 MNHNS, CDR2 SASEGT. J gave up 3 bases and V 10 bases, and 8 bases lay outside the gene matches. The CDR3 spans 14 residues. CDR3 DNA: TGTGCCACCAACCAGGGACTAGACTACAATGAGCAGTTCTTC. It codes for CATNQGLDYNEQFF.

The gene calls are TRBV4-2 and TRBJ2-1, with D perhaps TRBD1 (5 bases). There are 13 residues in the CDR3. In germline, CDR1 is LGHNA, CDR2 YNFKEQ. Trimming shortened V by 0 bases and J by 10 bases, and 10 bases separated the two germline ends. The CDR3 DNA is TGTGCCAGCAGCCAAGATGCAGGGCCAGAGCAGTTCTTC. Its protein product is CASSQDAGPEQFF.

The V and J genes are TRBV12-5 and TRBJ2-2; a weak D match, TRBD2 (6 bases). Germline-derived CDR1 and CDR2 are LGHNT and FRNRAP. This CDR3 spans 17 amino acids. Trimming shortened V by 4 bases and J by 6 bases, and 21 bases separated the two germline ends. The CDR3 nucleotides are TGTGCTAGTGGTTCCCTACGGGGGTTTGATCATTCCGGGGAGCTGTTTTTT. It is translated as CASGSLRGFDHSGELFF.

The gene calls are TRBV7-8 and TRBJ2-1; 8 bases are a match to TRBD1. Trimming at V came to 2 bases and at J to 4 bases, leaving 10 bases not matched to a gene. The germline V gene encodes CDR1 SGHVS and CDR2 FQNEAQ. CDR3 size: 17 residues. CDR3 loop: CASSLYSWTGRYNEQFF. The CDR3 region has the DNA TGTGCCAGCAGCTTATATAGTTGGACAGGGAGGTACAATGAGCAGTTCTTC.

V and J are TRBV7-2 and TRBJ2-2, with TRBD1 matching 10 bases. This CDR3 contains 14 residues. The V segment lost 6 bases and the J segment 5 bases; nucleotides outside the gene matches: 3. CDR1 is SGHTA and CDR2 is FQGNSA in the germline V gene. CDR3 nucleotides: TGTGCCAGCAGGACAGGGGGCTATACCGGGGAGCTGTTTTTT. Encoded protein: CASRTGGYTGELFF.

This clone appeared a single time. The V call is TRBV28, the J call TRBJ2-1, with D perhaps being TRBD1 or TRBD2 (7 bases each). The V end lost 5 bases, the J end lost 7 bases, and 18 bases lay between the germline ends. CDR1 and CDR2 (germline): MDHEN, SYDVKM. The CDR3 runs 15 residues. CDR3 sequence (DNA): TGTGCCAGCAGTGGGGGGGGACAGAAGGGAAATGAGCAGTTCTTC. The encoded protein is CASSGGGQKGNEQFF.

The rearrangement links TRBV6-6 to TRBJ1-4; a possible D gene is TRBD1 (6 bases). CDR1 is MNHNY and CDR2 is SVGAGI in the germline V gene (reference sequence). Between the trimmed V and J ends, which lost 2 bases and 0 bases, there was a span of 10 bases. The CDR3 is 16 amino acids. In DNA, the CDR3 is TGTGCCAGCAGTTACACAGGGAGAGCAACTAATGAAAAACTGTTTTTT. Translating it yields CASSYTGRATNEKLFF.

V usage is TRBV7-8 and J usage is TRBJ1-5; D is undetermined. Germline V CDR1 and CDR2: SGHVS, FQNEAQ. V lost 3 bases and J 0 bases, leaving 0 bases between the germline ends. This CDR3 region has 12 residues. This chain's CDR3 is CASSFSNQPQHF. The DNA of the CDR3 is TGTGCCAGCAGCTTTAGCAATCAGCCCCAGCATTTT.

The chain carries TRBV6-5 and TRBJ2-5; tentative D call: TRBD2 (5 bases). Trimming took 5 bases from V and 4 from J, leaving 11 bases between them. Germline V gives CDR1 MNHEY, CDR2 SVGAGI. There are 13 residues in the CDR3. CDR3 sequence: CASSKTRAETQYF. The CDR3 nucleotides read TGTGCCAGCAGTAAGACGAGGGCAGAGACCCAGTACTTC.

This chain uses TRBV5-4 with TRBJ2-5; D unclear. This CDR3 has 14 residues. CDR1 and CDR2 from the germline V gene are SGHNT and YYREEE (reference sequence). Trimming removed 3 bases at V and 1 base at J, with 10 bases between. In DNA, the CDR3 is TGTGCCAGCAGCTCCCAGGATGTCCAAGAGACCCAGTACTTC. As protein: CASSSQDVQETQYF. Looking up the rest from reference TRBV5-4 and TRBJ2-5 gives the full variable domain: ETGVTQSPTHLIKTRGQQVTLRCSSQSGHNTVSWYQQALGQGPQFIFQYYREEENGRGNFPPRFSGLQFPNYSSELNVNALELDDSALYLCASSSQDVQETQYFGPGTRLLVL.

The J gene is TRBJ1-6, the V gene TRBV6-4; 8 bases map to TRBD1. Germline CDR1 reads MRHNA; CDR2 reads SNTAGT. The V segment lost 4 bases and the J segment 11 bases; nucleotides outside the gene matches: 13. The CDR3 sequence is 16 residues long. The CDR3 DNA follows: TGTGCCAGCAGTGCCGAGACAGGGGCGTTGGGAGCACCCCTCCACTTT. This translates into CASSAETGALGAPLHF.

The chain couples TRBV30 to TRBJ2-3; 8 bases are a match to TRBD1. The CDR3 spans 14 residues. Germline V gives CDR1 GTSNPN, CDR2 SVGIG (reference sequence). Unmatched junction bases numbered 5, after V lost 4 bases and J lost 2 bases. The CDR3 coding sequence is TGTGCCTGGAACGGACAGGGCCTCACAGATACGCAGTATTTT. It encodes CAWNGQGLTDTQYF.

The chain joins TRBV18 to TRBJ2-6; possibly TRBD1 for D (5 bases). The CDR3 is made up of 15 amino acids. Germline V gene data show CDR1 as KGHSH and CDR2 as LQKENI. V gave up 1 base and J gave up 1 base, with 5 bases separating them. CDR3 region: CASSPQGSGANVLTF. CDR3 nucleotide sequence: TGTGCCAGCTCACCACAGGGGTCTGGGGCCAACGTCCTGACTTTC.